Following are 9 T cell receptor beta chains from one sample sequenced in a study of identical twins. TCRdb re-called the 5' RACE reads through MiXCR, storing one row per CDR3 protein. Of 400,000 to 650,000 distinct CDR3 sequences in the sample, roughly a fifth were seen once. These same records also appear under a second study, on T cells expressing NK-cell markers.

What was sequenced was CD4+ T cells sorted from blood. The receptor set was obtained from a woman aged 18-29 years in good health.

There are a few counts of this clonotype. The chain combines TRBV21-1 with TRBJ2-5; no DNA check was done on the table's D call, TRBD2. TRBV21-1 is a known pseudogene. The CDR3 spans 17 residues. For the CDR3, the DNA is TGTGCCAGCAGCAAAGAAGAGGGGCTAGCGGGGAAGGAGACCCAGTACTTC. Translating gives CASSKEEGLAGKETQYF.

This sequence joins TRBV9 and TRBJ2-5, with D perhaps matching TRBD2 (7 bases). Trimming cost V 0 bases and J 5 bases, with 14 bases left between them. The CDR3 loop spans 15 amino acids. In germline, CDR1 is SGDLS, CDR2 YYNGEE. CDR3 in amino acids: CASSVDVGGGETQYF. For the CDR3, the DNA is TGTGCCAGCAGCGTAGACGTGGGAGGGGGGGAGACCCAGTACTTC.

This sequence joins TRBV5-4 and TRBJ2-3, with D maybe TRBD2 (6 bases). V lost 9 bases to trimming and J lost 7 bases, with 12 bases between them. This CDR3 has 11 amino acids. CDR1 and CDR2 from the germline V gene are SGHNT and YYREEE (reference sequence). The DNA for the CDR3 is TGTGCCATTACGGGGGTGAATACGCAGTATTTT. Its protein is CAITGVNTQYF.

This clonotype has more than one count but fewer than ten. The CDR3 DNA reads TGCAGCGTCTCACAGGGGACAGGAAACACCATATATTTT. Translated, it gives CSVSQGTGNTIYF. The chain couples TRBV29-1 to TRBJ1-3, with 7 bases matching TRBD1. Trimming took 6 bases from V and 4 from J; bases not matched to a gene: 6. The CDR3 spans 13 residues. Germline CDR1 and CDR2: SQVTM and ANQGSEA.

This clonotype has only a few counts. The chain employs TRBV7-6 and TRBJ2-5, with TRBD2 matching over 10 bases. The CDR3 loop spans 18 amino acids. Unmatched junction bases numbered 16, after V lost 4 bases and J lost 5 bases. Germline V CDR1 and CDR2: SGHVS, FNYEAQ. CDR3 coding DNA: TGTGCCAGCAGCTCCTTAGCGGGAGGAGGCTCTGCGCGGGAGACCCAGTACTTC. Residues: CASSSLAGGGSARETQYF.

Of note for this clonotype: A much larger clone lies a single base off, so this may be a read error. CDR3 protein: CASRRGGNTGELFF. CDR3 in DNA: TGTGCCAGCAGGCGGGGGGGGAACACCGGGGAGCTGTTTTTT. The rearrangement joins TRBV7-2 to TRBJ2-2, with TRBD2 identical over 9 bases. V lost 6 bases and J lost 1; bases outside the gene matches: 0. This CDR3 contains 14 residues. From germline, CDR1 is SGHTA and CDR2 FQGNSA.

This clonotype was seen only a few times. The CDR3 DNA follows: TGCGCCAGCAGCCGGGACGTCGTGGGCATGAACACTGAAGCTTTCTTT. It encodes CASSRDVVGMNTEAFF. This sequence joins TRBV4-1 and TRBJ1-1; D is perhaps TRBD1 (5 bases). CDR1 is MGHRA, CDR2 YSYEKL, per germline. The CDR3 loop spans 16 amino acids. V gave up 4 bases and J gave up 0 bases, with 15 bases separating them.

The chain recombines TRBV27 with TRBJ2-7; D gene uncertain. Per germline, CDR1 MNHEY and CDR2 SMNVEV (reference sequence). This CDR3 has 9 amino acids. Trimming removed 9 bases at V and 6 bases at J, with 6 bases between. The CDR3 DNA follows: TGTGCCAGTATAGCCGAGCAGTACTTC. Residues: CASIAEQYF.

The chain employs TRBV3-1 and TRBJ2-5; D tentatively fits TRBD1 or TRBD2 (6 bases each). This CDR3 spans 15 amino acids. V lost 1 base and J 7 bases, leaving 16 bases between the germline ends. Germline V gene data show CDR1 as LGHDT and CDR2 as YNNKEL (reference sequence). The CDR3 sequence: CASSQGQDYPGTQYF. The CDR3, as DNA: TGTGCCAGCAGCCAAGGACAGGACTACCCAGGGACCCAGTACTTC.